Included here is one T cell receptor (beta chain) sequence, with context. Its antigen is unknown. The data were taken from a study of T cells in Graves' hyperthyroidism and ophthalmopathy. Authors of the study amplified TCR beta CDR3 regions from RNA transcripts. The HTBI primer set served for first-round RT-PCR of the TCR CDR3. TCRdb re-derived calls from the multiplex PCR reads in MiXCR, one entry per CDR3 protein. Altogether about 600,000 distinct CDR3 sequences are present, 14% being singletons, with the ten largest covering 7% to 9%. Germline values: CDR1 GTSNPN, CDR2 SVGIG (reference sequence). The CDR3 has 12 residues. Trimming took 4 bases from V and 7 from J, leaving 14 bases between them. Points from the study as a whole: Researchers found most expanded thyroid clonotypes above 0.001 in blood as well. Patients with ophthalmopathy were separated from those with stable hyperthyroidism by a 13 V-J model.

Patients having uncontrolled infection, another autoimmune disease, pregnancy or lactation were not included. PBMCs were obtained from under 13 ml fresh peripheral blood. The sample taken for sequencing was blood. This clonotype originated in a woman under 30 with Graves' ophthalmopathy. The genes are TRBV30 and TRBJ2-7, with no clear D. In nucleotides, the CDR3 is TGTGCCTGGACCCGCGGTTCTGGGGAGCAGTACTTC. It encodes CAWTRGSGEQYF.